This T cell receptor (beta chain) was found in a study of blood T cell repertoires in COVID-19. Study-wide context: From the United States, Italy and Spain came samples of acute and convalescent COVID-19.

There are many counts of this clone. Per the germline V gene, CDR1 is GTSNPN and CDR2 is SVGIG (reference sequence). Trimming stripped 3 bases from V and 2 bases from J, with 8 bases between. The CDR3 loop spans 13 amino acids. Seattle researchers signed up patients amid active infection and tracked them longitudinally. Under the authors' procedure: Reference gene primer amplification in the assay estimated nucleated cell counts. Clones were sequenced by immunoSEQ multiplex PCR, and TCRdb holds only the in-frame ones, with some missing. V and J calls and clone size are those listed in that table; D and trimming were worked out from the DNA. The sample includes approximately 460,000 clones, 89% of them seen just once.

Sequences were obtained from peripheral blood. The clonotype was recovered from a man younger than 35 with COVID-19, enrolled during active disease. The V call is TRBV30, the J call TRBJ1-5, with D uncertain. CDR3 residues: CAWSWGGNQPQHF. The CDR3 DNA reads as TGTGCCTGGAGCTGGGGAGGCAATCAGCCCCAGCATTTT.